These 19 T cell receptor beta chains were sequenced from one sample in a study of blood T cell repertoires in COVID-19 (dated by TCRdb to the early 2020s). The library was built by means of the immunoSEQ multiplex PCR assay. The table comes from immuneACCESS by way of TCRdb, which keeps in-frame sequences with V and J called. Part of the clones is missing from these tables; in studies checked, under half for an unresolved V gene and the rest for unknown reasons. This sample lists roughly 420,000 clones; around nine tenths were detected once. Of the sample, over 0.9% falls within the top ten clones. The specimen sequenced was PBMCs or T cells enriched from blood (not recorded which). These receptors were taken from a woman between 25 and 40 years old with acute COVID-19.

The chain carries TRBV27 and TRBJ1-5, with TRBD1 as a possible D gene (6 bases). The CDR3 runs to 19 residues. Germline loops: CDR1 MNHEY, CDR2 SMNVEV (reference sequence). Trimming cost V 2 bases and J 0 bases, with 20 bases left between them. CDR3 bases: TGTGCCAGCAGTTTACCTCAGCCTCAGGGGCCATATAGCAATCAGCCCCAGCATTTT. It yields the protein CASSLPQPQGPYSNQPQHF.

This clone has a single count. This rearrangement joins TRBV12-3 or TRBV12-4 to TRBJ2-7; possible D gene TRBD1, 6 bases. The CDR3 covers 12 residues. V lost 6 bases, J lost 6 bases, and 12 bases lay in between. In DNA, the CDR3 is TGTGCCAGCAGCCAACAGGGTCCCGAGCAGTACTTC. Translated, it gives CASSQQGPEQYF.

This chain connects TRBV4-2 to TRBJ2-7; 8 bases fit TRBD1. The ends lost 4 bases at V and 3 bases at J; junction bases unmatched: 11. The CDR3 has 16 residues. Germline V gene data show CDR1 as LGHNA and CDR2 as YNFKEQ. The CDR3 DNA sequence: TGTGCCAGCAGCCCAGCCCTGGACAGGGAGTACTACGAGCAGTACTTC. Its translation: CASSPALDREYYEQYF.

The chain is built from TRBV10-2 and TRBJ1-4; TRBD1 matches 8 bases. Germline V gene data show CDR1 as WSHSY and CDR2 as SAAADI. CDR3 length equals 16 residues. Unmatched junction bases numbered 6, after V lost 1 base and J lost 5 bases. CDR3 residues: CASSELFGTGNEKLFF. The CDR3 DNA follows: TGCGCCAGCAGTGAGTTATTCGGGACAGGAAATGAAAAACTGTTTTTT.

J is TRBJ2-2 and V is TRBV5-6; the match to TRBD2 covers 8 bases. The CDR3 extends over 18 amino acids. CDR1 is SGHDT and CDR2 is YYEEEE in the germline V gene. Trimming took 0 bases from V and 4 from J; bases not matched to a gene: 11. As DNA, the CDR3 is TGTGCCAGCAGCTTGGATTCTTGGGCGACTAGCGTCACCGGGGAGCTGTTTTTT. It is translated as CASSLDSWATSVTGELFF.

This chain connects TRBV12-5 to TRBJ1-5; D gene uncertain. This CDR3 has 17 residues. Germline CDR1 and CDR2: LGHNT and FRNRAP. V was cut by 5 bases and J by 0 bases, with 17 bases left in between. CDR3 bases: TGTGCTAGTGGTCTCAATCCCGACTCTGATAGCAATCAGCCCCAGCATTTT. Protein: CASGLNPDSDSNQPQHF.

The CDR3 loop is CASSLSGQYNEQFF. The CDR3 DNA sequence: TGCGCCAGCAGCTTGTCGGGACAGTACAATGAGCAGTTCTTC. This chain joins TRBV5-1 and TRBJ2-1; 7 nucleotides line up with TRBD1. The CDR3 has 14 residues. The V segment lost 1 base and the J segment 4 bases; nucleotides outside the gene matches: 2. The germline CDR1 and CDR2 sequences are SGHRS and YFSETQ.

In this sample, this clone turned up once. The chain employs TRBV6-5 and TRBJ1-1, with a tentative D call TRBD1 (5 bases). The CDR3 contains 16 residues. Trimming shortened V by 0 bases and J by 3 bases, and 14 bases separated the two germline ends. The germline gives CDR1 MNHEY, CDR2 SVGAGI. The CDR3 loop reads CASSYSQGGMDTEAFF. As DNA, the CDR3 is TGTGCCAGCAGTTACTCCCAGGGCGGGATGGACACTGAAGCTTTCTTT.

This clone showed up just a few times. The chain combines TRBV5-1 with TRBJ2-1, with TRBD1 matching 7 bases. The CDR3 loop spans 16 amino acids. Trimming removed 2 bases from V and 3 bases from J; junction bases left unmatched: 8. From germline, CDR1 is SGHRS and CDR2 YFSETQ. DNA for the CDR3: TGCGCCAGCAGCTTTGTCCCGGGACAGCACTACAATGAGCAGTTCTTC. This encodes CASSFVPGQHYNEQFF.

This sequence joins TRBV7-8 and TRBJ1-5, with 8 bases identical to TRBD1. Per the germline V gene, CDR1 is SGHVS and CDR2 is FQNEAQ. The junction had 9 bases not matched to a gene; V was cut back by 3 bases and J by 5 bases. The CDR3 length is 16 residues. The CDR3 nucleotides are TGTGCCAGCAGCTTCGGGACAGGACAGCAGCATCAGCCCCAGCATTTT. Translation gives CASSFGTGQQHQPQHF.

The V and J genes are TRBV2 and TRBJ2-1, with 11 bases that match TRBD2. V shed 8 bases, J shed 4 bases, and the junction held 7 bases outside the gene matches. The CDR3 is 15 amino acids. CDR1 and CDR2 (germline): SNHLY, FYNNEI. The CDR3 sequence: CASRSGGGSYNEQFF. CDR3 in DNA: TGTGCCAGCCGTAGCGGGGGGGGGTCTTACAATGAGCAGTTCTTC. The full variable domain, completed using reference TRBV2 and TRBJ2-1, is EPEVTQTPSHQVTQMGQEVILRCVPISNHLYFYWYRQILGQKVEFLVSFYNNEISEKSEIFDDQFSVERPDGSNFTLKIRSTKLEDSAMYFCASRSGGGSYNEQFFGPGTRLTVL.

The CDR3: CASSSRTGNPLGPGNTIYF. CDR3 nucleotide sequence: TGTGCCAGCAGCTCCCGGACAGGAAACCCTCTAGGTCCTGGAAACACCATATATTTT. The chain links TRBV11-2 to TRBJ1-3; 7 bases agree with TRBD1. Losses at the gene ends were 4 bases for V and 2 bases for J; bases not matched to a gene: 17. This CDR3 region has 19 residues. CDR1 is SGHAT and CDR2 is FQNNGV in the germline V gene. The complete variable domain, with remaining parts taken from reference TRBV11-2 and TRBJ1-3, reads EAGVAQSPRYKIIEKRQSVAFWCNPISGHATLYWYQQILGQGPKLLIQFQNNGVVDDSQLPKDRFSAERLKGVDSTLKIQPAKLEDSAVYLCASSSRTGNPLGPGNTIYFGEGSWLTVV.

The rearrangement joins TRBV7-3 to TRBJ2-3, with TRBD2 matching 8 bases. After removal of 4 bases from V and 2 bases from J, the junction contained 5 bases not matched to a gene. The CDR3 contains 15 residues. Per germline, CDR1 SGHTA and CDR2 FQGTGA. CDR3 residues: CASSSLGGATDTQYF. Written as DNA, the CDR3 is TGTGCCAGCAGCTCTCTCGGGGGGGCCACAGATACGCAGTATTTT.

The V call is TRBV20-1, the J call TRBJ2-5, with D hard to call. The CDR3 extends over 12 amino acids. V shed 3 bases and J shed 4 bases, with 9 bases lying between them. The germline V gene has CDR1 DFQATT and CDR2 SNEGSKA (reference sequence). CDR3 sequence: CSASERGETQYF. The CDR3 DNA sequence: TGCAGTGCTAGTGAGCGAGGAGAGACCCAGTACTTC.

This clone was seen once. The chain links TRBV6-1 to TRBJ1-2, with TRBD1 matching 9 bases. The CDR3 spans 15 residues. Germline-derived CDR1 and CDR2 are MNHNS and SASEGT. J was trimmed by 4 bases and V by 5 bases; bases with no gene match: 8. CDR3 sequence reads: CASSFPGQGIYGYTF. The CDR3 nucleotides are TGTGCCAGCAGTTTCCCGGGACAGGGAATCTATGGCTACACCTTC.

This chain joins TRBV6-2 or TRBV6-3 and TRBJ2-7; D perhaps matches TRBD1 (6 bases). This CDR3 has 13 residues. V dropped 5 bases and J dropped 3 bases, with 11 bases sitting between them. Germline CDR1 reads MNHEY; CDR2 reads SVGEGT. The CDR3 bases are TGTGCCAGCAGTCTTGGACAGTTCTACGAGCAGTACTTC. Amino acids: CASSLGQFYEQYF.

This chain connects TRBV11-3 to TRBJ2-3, with 13 bases aligning to TRBD2. The CDR3 has 18 amino acids. J lost 5 bases, V lost 1 base, and 9 bases had no gene match. Germline loops: CDR1 SGHNT, CDR2 YENEEA. In DNA form, the CDR3 reads TGTGCCAGCAGCTTAGGCCTCACTAGCGGGGGGGCAGGAGATACGCAGTATTTT. It encodes CASSLGLTSGGAGDTQYF.

The V and J genes are TRBV5-1 and TRBJ1-3; 7 nucleotides match TRBD1. The V and J ends lost 3 bases and 0 bases, in that order; junction bases with no gene match: 3. This CDR3 spans 15 amino acids. Germline V gene sequence: CDR1 SGHRS, CDR2 YFSETQ. The CDR3 DNA reads as TGCGCCAGCAGCTGGGGGGACAGCTCTGGAAACACCATATATTTT. Residues: CASSWGDSSGNTIYF. Full variable domain (rest looked up from reference TRBV5-1 and TRBJ1-3): KAGVTQTPRYLIKTRGQQVTLSCSPISGHRSVSWYQQTPGQGLQFLFEYFSETQRNKGNFPGRFSGRQFSNSRSEMNVSTLELGDSALYLCASSWGDSSGNTIYFGEGSWLTVV.

CDR3 protein: CAWSVFDYRDRGRRAGELFF. The CDR3 bases are TGTGCCTGGAGTGTATTCGACTACCGGGACAGGGGGCGCAGGGCCGGGGAGCTGTTTTTT. This chain links TRBV30 with TRBJ2-2; 12 bases map to TRBD1. CDR3 length equals 20 residues. Germline V gene data show CDR1 as GTSNPN and CDR2 as SVGIG (reference sequence). Germline trimming cut 0 bases from V and 6 bases from J; bases unmatched to any gene: 17. The complete variable domain, with remaining parts taken from reference TRBV30 and TRBJ2-2, reads SQTIHQWPATLVQPVGSPLSLECTVEGTSNPNLYWYRQAAGRGLQLLFYSVGIGQISSEVPQNLSASRPQDRQFILSSKKLLLSDSGFYLCAWSVFDYRDRGRRAGELFFGEGSRLTVL.